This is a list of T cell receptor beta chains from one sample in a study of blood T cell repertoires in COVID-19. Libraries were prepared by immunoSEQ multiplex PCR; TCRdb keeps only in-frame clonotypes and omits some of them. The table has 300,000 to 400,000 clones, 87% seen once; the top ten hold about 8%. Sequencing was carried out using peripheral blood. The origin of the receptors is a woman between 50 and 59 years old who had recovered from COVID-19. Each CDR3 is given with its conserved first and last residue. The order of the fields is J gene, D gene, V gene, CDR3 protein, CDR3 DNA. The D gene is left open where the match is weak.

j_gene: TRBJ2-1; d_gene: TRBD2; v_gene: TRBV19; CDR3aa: CASRSSPQRGGFGEQFF; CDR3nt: TGTGCCAGTCGAAGTAGTCCCCAGCGGGGGGGATTCGGTGAGCAGTTCTTC
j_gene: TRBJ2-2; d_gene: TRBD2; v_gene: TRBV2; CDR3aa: CASSETSGRNTGELFF; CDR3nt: TGTGCCAGCAGTGAGACTAGCGGGAGAAACACCGGGGAGCTGTTTTTT
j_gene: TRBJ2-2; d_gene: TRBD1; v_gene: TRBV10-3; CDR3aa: CAISEPGTANTGELFF; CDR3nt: TGTGCCATCAGTGAGCCCGGGACAGCGAACACCGGGGAGCTGTTTTTT
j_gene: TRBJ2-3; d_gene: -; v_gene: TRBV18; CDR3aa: CASSRGQTSGRAQYF; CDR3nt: TGTGCCAGCTCGCGCGGACAGACCTCAGGGAGGGCGCAGTATTTT
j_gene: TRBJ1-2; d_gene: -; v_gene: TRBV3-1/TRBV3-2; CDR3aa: CASSRAVSGIYGYTF; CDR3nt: TGTGCCAGCAGCCGTGCCGTGTCAGGGATCTATGGCTACACCTTC
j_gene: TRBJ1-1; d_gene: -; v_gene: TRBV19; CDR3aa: CASSPTANTEAFF; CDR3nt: TGTGCCAGTAGTCCTACAGCGAACACTGAAGCTTTCTTT
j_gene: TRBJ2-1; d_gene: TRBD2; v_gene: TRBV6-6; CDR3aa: CASSIPGLAGGSEQFF; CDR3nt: TGTGCCAGCAGCATACCGGGACTAGCGGGGGGGAGTGAGCAGTTCTTC
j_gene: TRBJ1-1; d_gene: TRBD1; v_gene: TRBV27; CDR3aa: CASSFNRGSVAFF; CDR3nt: TGTGCCAGCAGTTTTAACAGGGGGTCAGTAGCTTTCTTT
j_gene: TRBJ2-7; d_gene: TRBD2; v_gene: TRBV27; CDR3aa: CASSPRVAGSYEQYF; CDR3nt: TGTGCCAGCAGTCCCCGCGTAGCGGGCTCTTACGAGCAGTACTTC
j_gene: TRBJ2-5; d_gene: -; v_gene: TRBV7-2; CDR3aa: CASSLLGTSQETQYF; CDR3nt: TGTGCCAGCAGCTTACTTGGGACTTCCCAAGAGACCCAGTACTTC
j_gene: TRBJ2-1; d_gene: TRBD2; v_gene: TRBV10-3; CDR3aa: CAISHGGNYNEQFF; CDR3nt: TGTGCCATCAGTCACGGGGGGAACTACAATGAGCAGTTCTTC
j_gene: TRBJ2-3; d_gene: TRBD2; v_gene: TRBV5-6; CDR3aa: CASSFLLLAGGTTDTQYF; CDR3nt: TGTGCCAGCAGCTTTTTGTTACTAGCGGGGGGTACGACAGATACGCAGTATTTT
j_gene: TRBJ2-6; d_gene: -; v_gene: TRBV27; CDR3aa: CASSLFFNSGANVLTF; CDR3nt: TGTGCCAGCAGTTTATTCTTTAACTCTGGGGCCAACGTCCTGACTTTC
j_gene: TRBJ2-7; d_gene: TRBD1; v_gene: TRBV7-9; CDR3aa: CASSLSGTGSYEQYF; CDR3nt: TGTGCCAGCAGCCTATCCGGGACAGGGTCCTACGAGCAGTACTTC
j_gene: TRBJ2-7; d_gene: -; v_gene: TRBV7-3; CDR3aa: CASSSGGSNEQYF; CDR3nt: TGTGCCAGCAGCTCAGGGGGGTCTAACGAGCAGTACTTC
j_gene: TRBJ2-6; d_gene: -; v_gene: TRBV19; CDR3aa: CASSTRGRGSGANVLTF; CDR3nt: TGTGCCAGTAGCACTCGAGGGAGGGGGTCTGGGGCCAACGTCCTGACTTTC
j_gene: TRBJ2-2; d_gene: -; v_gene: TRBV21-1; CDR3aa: CASSKGVGEGANTGELFF; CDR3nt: -